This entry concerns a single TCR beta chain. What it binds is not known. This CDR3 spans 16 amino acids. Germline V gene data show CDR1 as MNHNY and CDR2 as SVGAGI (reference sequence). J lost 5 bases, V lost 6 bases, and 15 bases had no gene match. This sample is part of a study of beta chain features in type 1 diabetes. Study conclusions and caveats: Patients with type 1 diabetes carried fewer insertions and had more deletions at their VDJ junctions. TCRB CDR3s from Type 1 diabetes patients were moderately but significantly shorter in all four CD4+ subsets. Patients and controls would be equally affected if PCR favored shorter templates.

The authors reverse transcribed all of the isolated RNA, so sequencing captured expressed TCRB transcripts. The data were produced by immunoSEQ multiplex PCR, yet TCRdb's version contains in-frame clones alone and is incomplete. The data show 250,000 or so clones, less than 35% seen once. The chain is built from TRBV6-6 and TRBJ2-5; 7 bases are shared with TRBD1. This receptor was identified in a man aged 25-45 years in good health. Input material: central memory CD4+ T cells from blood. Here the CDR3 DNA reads TGTGCCAGCAGGCCTACACAGGGGCCGCGTGTGGAGACCCAGTACTTC. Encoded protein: CASRPTQGPRVETQYF.